One sample yielded the 24 T cell receptor beta chains listed below, sequenced in a study of beta chain features in type 1 diabetes. Findings and limits, study-wide: Moderately but significantly shorter TCRB CDR3s were found in Type 1 diabetes patients in all four CD4+ subsets.

Since all of the isolated RNA was reverse transcribed, expressed TCRB transcripts were what got sequenced. TCRdb's copy holds only in-frame clones and misses some; the assay was immunoSEQ multiplex PCR. The repertoire includes some 170,000 clones, more than 60% of them detected once, and nearly 0.09% sits in the top ten. What these receptors recognize is not known. Sequencing used naive CD4+ T cells from blood. These TCRs come from a young man with type 1 diabetes.

The J gene is TRBJ2-1, the V gene TRBV2; possible D gene TRBD1, 5 bases. With 0 bases removed from V and 8 bases from J, the gap between germline ends came to 17 bases. CDR3 length: 16 residues. Germline V gene lookup returns CDR1 SNHLY and CDR2 FYNNEI. As DNA, the CDR3 is TGTGCCAGCAGTGAAGCAAGGGCAGGGAAGATCGATGAGCAGTTCTTC. Its protein product is CASSEARAGKIDEQFF.

The sample holds a few counts of this clone. The gene calls are TRBV29-1 and TRBJ2-2; 7 bases match TRBD1. Germline loops: CDR1 SQVTM, CDR2 ANQGSEA. The trim removed 7 bases at V and 1 base at J, leaving 6 bases unmatched. This CDR3 contains 14 residues. The CDR3 sequence: CSALDRWNTGELFF. Written as DNA, the CDR3 is TGCAGCGCCCTGGACAGGTGGAACACCGGGGAGCTGTTTTTT.

The V gene is TRBV7-2, the J gene TRBJ2-1, with TRBD2 identical over 8 bases. CDR3 length equals 16 residues. Germline V CDR1 and CDR2: SGHTA, FQGNSA. V gave up 1 base and J gave up 4 bases; unmatched junction bases: 6. CDR3 loop: CASSLVSGGTYNEQFF. As DNA, the CDR3 is TGTGCCAGCAGCTTAGTGAGCGGGGGTACTTACAATGAGCAGTTCTTC.

This chain connects TRBV30 to TRBJ2-5; TRBD1 or TRBD2 may be the D gene (6 bases each). Germline CDR1 reads GTSNPN; CDR2 reads SVGIG (reference sequence). V dropped 1 base and J dropped 5 bases, with 11 bases sitting between them. The CDR3 runs to 13 residues. DNA of the CDR3: TGTGCCTGGAGTGGGGGGGCATGGGAGACCCAGTACTTC. Its protein product is CAWSGGAWETQYF. Supplemented by reference TRBV30 and TRBJ2-5, the full variable domain reads SQTIHQWPATLVQPVGSPLSLECTVEGTSNPNLYWYRQAAGRGLQLLFYSVGIGQISSEVPQNLSASRPQDRQFILSSKKLLLSDSGFYLCAWSGGAWETQYFGPGTRLLVL.

This clone showed up just a few times. This chain connects TRBV25-1 to TRBJ2-3, with TRBD1 matching over 8 bases. This CDR3 contains 16 residues. V shed 4 bases, J shed 2 bases, and the junction held 8 bases outside the gene matches. The V gene's germline CDR1 is MGHDK and CDR2 SYGVNS. The CDR3 protein is CASSAQGAEFTDTQYF. The CDR3 nucleotides are TGTGCCAGCAGTGCCCAGGGGGCAGAATTCACAGATACGCAGTATTTT.

The CDR3 sequence: CAWGWAREKLFF. Written as DNA, the CDR3 is TGTGCCTGGGGATGGGCCAGGGAAAAACTGTTTTTT. The J gene is TRBJ1-4, the V gene TRBV30; D uncertain. Trimming removed 5 bases from V and 8 bases from J, with 12 bases in between. Germline lookup yields CDR1 GTSNPN and CDR2 SVGIG (reference sequence). CDR3 length: 12 residues.

This sequence joins TRBV11-2 and TRBJ2-3; D is unclear. V was pared by 5 bases and J by 5 bases, with 11 bases between. This CDR3 is built from 13 residues. Germline V lookup: CDR1 SGHAT, CDR2 FQNNGV. CDR3 DNA sequence: TGTGCCAGCAGCCCACAACGGCAAGATACGCAGTATTTT. Translated: CASSPQRQDTQYF.

The table lists this clone with a few counts. The chain is built from TRBV27 and TRBJ2-2, with D hard to call. The V gene lost 2 bases and the J gene lost 6 bases, with 16 bases spanning the gap. CDR1 is MNHEY, CDR2 SMNVEV, per germline (reference sequence). The CDR3 runs 16 residues. CDR3 in amino acids: CASSLILAVSPGELFF. In DNA form, the CDR3 reads TGTGCCAGCAGTTTAATTTTGGCCGTATCTCCCGGGGAGCTGTTTTTT.

The chain uses TRBV29-1 and TRBJ1-2; weak D call: TRBD1 (5 bases). Looked up from germline, CDR1 is SQVTM and CDR2 is ANQGSEA. The ends were cut back, 3 bases at V and 10 bases at J, with 21 bases in the middle. CDR3 length: 14 amino acids. As DNA, the CDR3 is TGCAGCGTTGAGCGGACACCGGCCGGTGCTGACTACACCTTC. This translates into CSVERTPAGADYTF.

This chain's CDR3 is CAIRDRTSTDTQYF. DNA of the CDR3: TGTGCCATCCGCGACAGGACTAGCACAGATACGCAGTATTTT. This sequence joins TRBV10-3 and TRBJ2-3, with a weak D call TRBD1 (6 bases). V lost 8 bases, J lost 0 bases, and 12 bases lay in between. Per germline, CDR1 ENHRY and CDR2 SYGVKD. This CDR3 contains 14 residues.

This clone was detected once. This sequence joins TRBV11-2 and TRBJ2-6, with D possibly matching TRBD1 (6 bases). CDR3 length equals 15 residues. V was cut by 4 bases and J by 2 bases, with 9 bases left in between. Germline assignment: CDR1 SGHAT and CDR2 FQNNGV. The CDR3 region is CASSSSGAGANVLTF. The CDR3 DNA follows: TGTGCCAGCAGCTCCTCAGGGGCTGGGGCCAACGTCCTGACTTTC.

The chain is built from TRBV28 and TRBJ2-1; D remains ambiguous. Germline-derived CDR1 and CDR2 are MDHEN and SYDVKM. Trimming shortened V by 5 bases and J by 0 bases, and 11 bases separated the two germline ends. This CDR3 has 15 amino acids. The CDR3: CASSPSRLSYNEQFF. DNA for the CDR3: TGTGCCAGCAGTCCCAGTAGACTCTCCTACAATGAGCAGTTCTTC.

In DNA, the CDR3 is TGTGCCAGCAGCCCCAGTCCCCTCGATGAGCAGTTCTTC. It translates to CASSPSPLDEQFF. V gene TRBV9 combines with J gene TRBJ2-1; D is undetermined. Germline CDR1 SGDLS, CDR2 YYNGEE. The length of the CDR3 is 13 residues. The V end was cut by 4 bases, the J end by 8 bases, with 13 bases between.

The J gene is TRBJ1-5, the V gene TRBV7-2; perhaps TRBD1 as D (6 bases). Germline CDR1 is SGHTA and CDR2 is FQGNSA. Trimming stripped 5 bases from V and 4 bases from J, with 18 bases between. This CDR3 has 16 amino acids. CDR3 sequence (DNA): TGTGCCAGCAGCACGGGACAAGGGTTTGGGAATCAGCCCCAGCATTTT. Its protein product is CASSTGQGFGNQPQHF.

The chain employs TRBV5-1 and TRBJ1-4; D remains unclear. In germline, CDR1 is SGHRS, CDR2 YFSETQ. Trimming pared 4 bases from V and 8 bases from J, leaving 12 bases between. The CDR3 is made up of 13 amino acids. As DNA, the CDR3 is TGCGCCAGCAGCCTCGGGGTCGGGGAAAAACTGTTTTTT. Translation: CASSLGVGEKLFF.

In the case of this clone: No DNA is shown, since the ends of the CDR3 on it are uncertain; the CDR3 is the one TCRdb lists. The chain links TRBV29-1 to TRBJ2-3; TRBD2 is the table's D call, not checked against the DNA. In germline, CDR1 is SQVTM, CDR2 ANQGSEA. The CDR3 length equals 22 residues, ends included. CDR3 loop: CSVEGAYISAALKERGTDTQYF.

The chain recombines TRBV7-2 with TRBJ2-3; 10 bases are shared with TRBD2. Germline assignment: CDR1 SGHTA and CDR2 FQGNSA. Unmatched junction bases numbered 10, after V lost 8 bases and J lost 2 bases. The CDR3 runs 16 residues. CDR3 amino acids: CASLRFSGGPTDTQYF. The DNA of the CDR3 is TGTGCCAGCCTGCGCTTTAGCGGGGGGCCCACAGATACGCAGTATTTT.

Only one count was recorded for this clone. The chain recombines TRBV14 with TRBJ1-4; no definite D call. V was cut by 4 bases and J by 0 bases, with 9 bases left in between. CDR3 length equals 15 residues. Germline values: CDR1 SGHDN, CDR2 FVKESK. CDR3 sequence: CASSPKRTTNEKLFF. The CDR3 DNA follows: TGTGCCAGCAGCCCGAAGCGGACAACTAATGAAAAACTGTTTTTT.

In this sample, this clone turned up a few times. The rearrangement links TRBV13 to TRBJ1-1; D not certain. The CDR3 totals 12 residues. Germline CDR1 is PRHDT and CDR2 is FYEKMQ (reference sequence). V was shortened by 2 bases and J by 0 bases, with 1 base between the two germline ends. The CDR3 DNA reads as TGTGCCAGCAGCTTACTGAACACTGAAGCTTTCTTT. Its protein product is CASSLLNTEAFF.

The genes are TRBV11-3 and TRBJ2-4; tentatively, D is TRBD1 or TRBD2 (5 bases each). The CDR3 runs 14 residues. Per the germline V gene, CDR1 is SGHNT and CDR2 is YENEEA. Trimming removed 2 bases from V and 8 bases from J, with 13 bases in between. This CDR3 reads CASSLRQGEDIQYF. In DNA form, the CDR3 reads TGTGCCAGCAGCTTACGGCAGGGAGAGGACATTCAGTACTTC.

This clone was detected only a few times. J is TRBJ2-3 and V is TRBV28; maybe TRBD1 (6 bases). CDR3 length equals 13 residues. Germline CDR1 MDHEN, CDR2 SYDVKM. Trimming shortened V by 10 bases and J by 5 bases, and 16 bases separated the two germline ends. The CDR3, as DNA: TGTGCCATCCGACAGGTAGGGCTAGATACGCAGTATTTT. Amino acid sequence: CAIRQVGLDTQYF.

J is TRBJ2-3 and V is TRBV5-1; the match to TRBD2 covers 9 bases. The V gene's germline CDR1 is SGHRS and CDR2 YFSETQ. The CDR3 contains 15 residues. The V and J ends lost 4 bases and 1 base, in that order; junction bases with no gene match: 4. The CDR3 sequence is CASSGERGGTDTQYF. For the CDR3, the DNA is TGCGCCAGCAGCGGCGAGCGGGGGGGCACAGATACGCAGTATTTT.

V gene TRBV9 combines with J gene TRBJ1-1; D is undetermined. Germline-derived CDR1 and CDR2 are SGDLS and YYNGEE. V was shortened by 4 bases and J by 0 bases, with 16 bases between the two germline ends. The CDR3 has 16 amino acids. CDR3 protein: CASSPQMTSLNTEAFF. CDR3 coding DNA: TGTGCCAGCAGCCCCCAAATGACCTCCCTGAACACTGAAGCTTTCTTT.

V gene TRBV5-1 combines with J gene TRBJ2-5; TRBD1 agrees at 8 bases. Germline CDR1 SGHRS, CDR2 YFSETQ. V shed 0 bases, J shed 4 bases, and the junction held 11 bases outside the gene matches. The CDR3 covers 17 residues. The CDR3 nucleotides are TGCGCCAGCAGCTTGGGGACCGGGACAGGAGGACGAGAGACCCAGTACTTC. This sequence encodes CASSLGTGTGGRETQYF.